Detailed here is one T cell receptor (beta chain). What it binds is unknown. Ahead of sequencing, the ViraFEST assay grew antigen-specific CD4+ T cells using viral peptide pools. The culture ran for approximately 10 days, and then CD4+ T cells were isolated. This individual tested PCR-positive for SARS-CoV-2 infection between March and December 2020. TCRdb's copy holds only in-frame clones and misses some; the assay was immunoSEQ multiplex PCR. The table has under 60,000 clones, around 82% seen once; the top ten hold 4.5% to 7%. The CDR3 sequence is 15 residues long. The V gene end was trimmed by 5 bases and the J gene end by 6 bases; junction bases not matched to a gene: 6. Germline CDR1 reads SGHRS; CDR2 reads YFSETQ. The sample originates from a study of vaccination effects on CD4 cells after COVID-19.

The V gene is TRBV5-1, the J gene TRBJ2-3; 13 bases fit TRBD2. The sample here was CD4+ T cells from PBMCs cultured with HIV peptides, taken before COVID-19 vaccination. Subset given: HIV-1 Nef peptide pool negative control/reference culture. This TCR was sampled from a human donor who had a prior SARS-CoV-2 infection. CDR3 coding DNA: TGCGCCAGCAGTCCCGGGACTAGCGGGGAGGATACGCAGTATTTT. Its translation: CASSPGTSGEDTQYF.